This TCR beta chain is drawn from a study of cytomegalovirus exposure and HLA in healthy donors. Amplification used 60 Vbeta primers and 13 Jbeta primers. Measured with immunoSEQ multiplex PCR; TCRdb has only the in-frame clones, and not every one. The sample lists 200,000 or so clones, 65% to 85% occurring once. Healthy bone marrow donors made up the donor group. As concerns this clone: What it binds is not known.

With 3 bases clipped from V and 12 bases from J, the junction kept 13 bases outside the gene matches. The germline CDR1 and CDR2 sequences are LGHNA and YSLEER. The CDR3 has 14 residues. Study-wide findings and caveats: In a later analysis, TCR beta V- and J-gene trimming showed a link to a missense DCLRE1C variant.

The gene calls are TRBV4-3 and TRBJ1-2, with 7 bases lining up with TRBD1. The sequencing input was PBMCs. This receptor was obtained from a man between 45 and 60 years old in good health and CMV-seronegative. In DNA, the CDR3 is TGCGCCAGCAGCCAGGAACAGGGGCCCCCTTCACACACCTTC. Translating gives CASSQEQGPPSHTF.